This is a list of T cell receptor beta chains from one sample in a study of blood T cell repertoires in COVID-19. The table came from immunoSEQ multiplex PCR; TCRdb's copy has only in-frame clones and leaves some out. The sample gives around 100,000 clones, 86% of which show up once; about 4.5% is in the top ten. The sample taken for sequencing was peripheral blood. The receptor source for this set is a man between 40 and 49 years old with acute or convalescent COVID-19. The CDR3 runs from the conserved cysteine through the conserved F or W.

>TRBV20-1|TRBJ1-2
CSARVPRGYTF
>TRBV7-8|TRBJ2-6
CASSLPAGAHSGANVLTF
>TRBV5-4|TRBJ2-5
CASSFVGVKTQYF
>TRBV29-1|TRBJ2-7
CSAGLGEQYF
>TRBV27|TRBJ1-5
CASSLGRSIDEPQHF
>TRBV29-1|TRBJ2-1
CSVEGGTSYNEQFF
>TRBV7-3|TRBJ2-1
CASSYQPGLGNEQFF
>TRBV9|TRBJ1-5
CASSPSGFGNQPQHF
>TRBV5-4|TRBJ2-7
CASSSVLHGGSSYEQYF
>TRBV3-1/TRBV3-2|TRBJ1-1
CASSQGSHAEAFF
>TRBV27|TRBJ2-5
CASSLRQSEETQYF
>TRBV19|TRBJ2-1
CASSLGGFNEQFF
>TRBV4-2|TRBJ1-3
CASSQEGQGGNTIYF
>TRBV19|TRBJ1-4
CASSIGQGSSNEKLFF
>TRBV5-8|TRBJ2-2
CASSLEVRGARTGELFF
>TRBV4-2|TRBJ2-3
CASSQMTSGDTQYF
>TRBV7-8|TRBJ2-7
CASSWRGGRAYEQYF
>TRBV4-3|TRBJ1-6
CASSYQTGTGTSPLHF
>TRBV5-4|TRBJ2-1
CASSRTSNEQFF
>TRBV4-2|TRBJ2-7
CASSQQAWTSGAYYEQYF
>TRBV4-1|TRBJ1-2
CASSPPGGSLSWGYTF
>TRBV27|TRBJ2-7
CASSSALGPYEQYF
>TRBV30|TRBJ1-2
CAWSAHYGYTF
>TRBV3-1/TRBV3-2|TRBJ1-5
CASSQEGGSNQPQHF
>TRBV30|TRBJ2-6
CAWRAQGALVGANVLTF
>TRBV2|TRBJ2-7
CASSGRTSGNPYEQYF
>TRBV7-2|TRBJ1-2
CASSFQVDYGYTF
>TRBV18|TRBJ1-6
CASSPPHGGSPLHF